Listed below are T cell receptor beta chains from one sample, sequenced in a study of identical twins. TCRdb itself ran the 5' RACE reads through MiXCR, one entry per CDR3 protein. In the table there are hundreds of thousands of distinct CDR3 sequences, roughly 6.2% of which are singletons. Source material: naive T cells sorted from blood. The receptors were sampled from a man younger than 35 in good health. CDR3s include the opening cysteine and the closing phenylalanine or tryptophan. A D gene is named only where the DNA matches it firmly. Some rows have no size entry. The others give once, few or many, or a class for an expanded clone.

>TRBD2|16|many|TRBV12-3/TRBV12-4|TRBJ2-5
CASHPEGLATVETQYF
TGTGCCAGCCATCCCGAGGGACTAGCGACGGTCGAGACCCAGTACTTC
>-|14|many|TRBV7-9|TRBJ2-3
CASSLGPRLVPQYF
TGTGCCAGCAGCTTGGGGCCCCGACTAGTACCGCAGTATTTT
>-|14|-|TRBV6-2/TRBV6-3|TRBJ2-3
CASSPVSSTDTQYF
TGTGCCAGCAGTCCAGTTTCTAGCACAGATACGCAGTATTTT
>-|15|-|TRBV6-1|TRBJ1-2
CASSEGPIFHYGYTF
TGTGCCAGCAGTGAAGGCCCGATTTTTCACTATGGCTACACCTTC
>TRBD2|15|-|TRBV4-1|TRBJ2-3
CASSQFSGSSDTQYF
TGCGCCAGCAGCCAATTCAGCGGGAGTTCAGATACGCAGTATTTT
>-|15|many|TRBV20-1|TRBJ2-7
CSARDSRGVAYEQYF
TGCAGTGCTAGAGATTCTCGGGGAGTGGCCTACGAGCAGTACTTC
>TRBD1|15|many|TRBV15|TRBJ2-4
CATSRTGLAKNIQYF
TGTGCCACCAGCAGGACAGGGTTGGCCAAAAACATTCAGTACTTC
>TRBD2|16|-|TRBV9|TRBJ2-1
CASSAVAGVAYNEQFF
TGTGCCAGCAGCGCAGTAGCGGGAGTTGCCTACAATGAGCAGTTCTTC
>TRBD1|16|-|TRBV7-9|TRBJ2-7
CASSPGTGPSSYEQYF
TGTGCCAGCAGCCCGGGGACAGGCCCAAGCTCCTACGAGCAGTACTTC
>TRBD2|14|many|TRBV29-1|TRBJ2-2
CSVDLAGNTGELFF
TGCAGCGTTGACCTAGCGGGGAACACCGGGGAGCTGTTTTTT
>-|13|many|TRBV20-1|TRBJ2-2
CSARPQGSGELFF
TGCAGTGCTAGACCTCAGGGGTCCGGGGAGCTGTTTTTT
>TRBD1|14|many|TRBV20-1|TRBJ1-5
CSEERGQGIQPQHF
TGCAGTGAGGAGAGGGGACAGGGGATTCAGCCCCAGCATTTT
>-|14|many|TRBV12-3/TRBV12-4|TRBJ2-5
CASSKDSLGETQYF
TGTGCCAGCAGTAAAGACAGCCTGGGGGAGACCCAGTACTTC
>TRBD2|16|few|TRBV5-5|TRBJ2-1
CASSSQAGRARSEQFF
TGTGCCAGCAGCTCGCAGGCCGGGAGGGCCCGGAGTGAGCAGTTCTTC
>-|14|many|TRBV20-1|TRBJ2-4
CSAPKTPSGNIQYF
TGCAGTGCTCCTAAAACACCCTCGGGAAACATTCAGTACTTC
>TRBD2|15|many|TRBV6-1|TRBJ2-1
CASTWTGGPINEQFF
TGTGCCAGCACATGGACGGGAGGGCCAATAAATGAGCAGTTCTTC
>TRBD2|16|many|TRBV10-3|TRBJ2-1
CAISTLAGGDYNEQFF
TGTGCCATCAGCACACTAGCGGGAGGGGACTACAATGAGCAGTTCTTC
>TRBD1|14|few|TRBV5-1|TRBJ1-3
CASNLGQPGNTIYF
TGCGCCAGCAACCTGGGACAGCCTGGAAACACCATATATTTT
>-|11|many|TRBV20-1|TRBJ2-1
CSADGTNEQFF
TGCAGTGCAGACGGTACCAATGAGCAGTTCTTC
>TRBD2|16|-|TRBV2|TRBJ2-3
CASSDTTSGRTDTQYF
TGTGCCAGCAGTGATACGACTAGCGGGAGGACAGATACGCAGTATTTT
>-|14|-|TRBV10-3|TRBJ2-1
CAISALALGNEQFF
TGTGCCATCAGTGCCCTGGCACTAGGCAATGAGCAGTTCTTC
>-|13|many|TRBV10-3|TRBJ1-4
CAISGTTQEKLFF
TGTGCCATCAGTGGGACAACTCAGGAAAAACTGTTTTTT
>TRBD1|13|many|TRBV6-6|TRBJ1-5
CASTRTGGQPQHF
TGTGCCAGCACCAGGACAGGGGGTCAGCCCCAGCATTTT
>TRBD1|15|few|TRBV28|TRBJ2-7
CASRGKGQGKNEQYF
TGTGCCAGCAGGGGTAAGGGACAGGGAAAAAACGAGCAGTACTTC
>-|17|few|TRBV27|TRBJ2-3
CASSPLRRVSSTDTQYF
TGTGCCAGCAGTCCGCTACGTAGGGTATCTAGCACAGATACGCAGTATTTT
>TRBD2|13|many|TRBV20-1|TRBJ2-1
CSARLAGVHEQFF
TGCAGTGCCAGACTAGCGGGAGTACATGAGCAGTTCTTC
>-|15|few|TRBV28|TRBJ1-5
CASSLPRVGNQPQHF
TGTGCCAGCAGTTTACCCAGGGTTGGCAATCAGCCCCAGCATTTT
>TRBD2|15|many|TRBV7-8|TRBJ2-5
CASSLVRLAGETQYF
TGTGCCAGCAGCTTAGTCCGGCTAGCGGGAGAGACCCAGTACTTC
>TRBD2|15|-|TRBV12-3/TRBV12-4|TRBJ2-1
CASSISSGRAPEQFF
TGTGCCAGCAGTATAAGTAGCGGGAGGGCCCCTGAGCAGTTCTTC
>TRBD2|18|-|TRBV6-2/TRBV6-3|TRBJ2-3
CASSIRTKSGRVTDTQYF
TGTGCCAGCAGTATCCGGACGAAGAGCGGGAGGGTCACAGATACGCAGTATTTT
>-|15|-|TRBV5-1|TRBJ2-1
CASSAGGRAWNEQFF
TGCGCCAGCAGCGCCGGAGGGCGGGCTTGGAATGAGCAGTTCTTC
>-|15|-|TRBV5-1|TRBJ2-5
CASSLSSRSGETQYF
TGCGCCAGCAGCTTGTCCTCCCGATCGGGAGAGACCCAGTACTTC
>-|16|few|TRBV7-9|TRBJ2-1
CASSDYGDSFNNEQFF
TGTGCCAGCAGCGACTACGGGGACTCGTTTAACAATGAGCAGTTCTTC
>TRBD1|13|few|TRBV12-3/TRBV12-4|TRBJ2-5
CASTTGTEETQYF
TGTGCCAGCACTACCGGGACAGAAGAGACCCAGTACTTC
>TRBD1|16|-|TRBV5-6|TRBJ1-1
CASSGTNRGRNTEAFF
TGTGCCAGCAGTGGAACTAACAGGGGCCGGAACACTGAAGCTTTCTTT
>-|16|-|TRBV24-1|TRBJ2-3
CATSLPGTINTDTQYF
TGTGCCACCAGTTTACCCGGGACAATTAACACAGATACGCAGTATTTT
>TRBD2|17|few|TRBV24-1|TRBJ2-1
CATSLGLAGGFDNEQFF
TGTGCCACCAGCCTGGGACTAGCGGGAGGATTTGACAATGAGCAGTTCTTC
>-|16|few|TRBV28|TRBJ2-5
CASSFPADRPAETQYF
TGTGCCAGCAGTTTTCCCGCAGACAGGCCGGCGGAGACCCAGTACTTC
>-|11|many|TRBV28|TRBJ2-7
CAIVGTYEQYF
TGTGCCATTGTGGGAACCTACGAGCAGTACTTC
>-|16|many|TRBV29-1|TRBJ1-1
CSVDRMVKYMNTEAFF
TGCAGCGTTGATAGGATGGTGAAATACATGAACACTGAAGCTTTCTTT
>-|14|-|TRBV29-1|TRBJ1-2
CSVGPRQARNGYTF
TGCAGCGTTGGACCCCGACAGGCACGGAATGGCTACACCTTC
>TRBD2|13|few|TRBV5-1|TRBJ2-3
CASSSGLAGTQYF
TGCGCCAGCAGCTCCGGACTAGCGGGTACGCAGTATTTT
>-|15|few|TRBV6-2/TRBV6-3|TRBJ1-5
CASSAPGRSNQPQHF
TGTGCCAGCAGTGCGCCCGGCAGAAGCAATCAGCCCCAGCATTTT
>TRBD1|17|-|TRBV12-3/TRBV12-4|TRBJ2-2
CASIQTAGTGLAGELFF
TGTGCCAGCATCCAAACGGCCGGGACAGGGTTGGCCGGGGAGCTGTTTTTT
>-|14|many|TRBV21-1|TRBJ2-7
CASRGQAHFYEQYF
TGTGCCAGCAGGGGACAGGCCCATTTCTACGAGCAGTACTTC
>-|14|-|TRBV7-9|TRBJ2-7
CASSLGQDYYEQYF
TGTGCCAGCAGCTTAGGACAGGACTACTACGAGCAGTACTTC
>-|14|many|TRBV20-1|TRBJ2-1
CSARETGGSDEQFF
TGCAGTGCTAGAGAAACTGGGGGGAGCGATGAGCAGTTCTTC
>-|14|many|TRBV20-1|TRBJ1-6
CSARDLQGTSPLHF
TGCAGTGCTAGAGATTTGCAGGGAACATCACCCCTCCACTTT
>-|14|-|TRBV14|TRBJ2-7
CASSPRYSSYEQYF
TGTGCCAGCAGCCCAAGATATAGTTCCTACGAGCAGTACTTC
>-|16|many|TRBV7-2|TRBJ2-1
CASSLDDRDSHNEQFF
TGTGCCAGCAGCTTAGACGACAGGGACTCTCACAATGAGCAGTTCTTC
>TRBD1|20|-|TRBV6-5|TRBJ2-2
CASSPNPVRGQEKIAGELFF
TGTGCCAGCAGCCCAAACCCAGTTAGGGGACAGGAAAAAATAGCCGGGGAGCTGTTTTTT
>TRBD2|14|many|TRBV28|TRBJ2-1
CASSLQREANEQFF
TGTGCCAGCAGTTTACAGCGGGAGGCGAATGAGCAGTTCTTC
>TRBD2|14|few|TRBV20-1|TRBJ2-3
CSASREGRADTQYF
TGCAGTGCTAGCCGGGAGGGCCGCGCAGATACGCAGTATTTT